This entry lists 25 T cell receptor beta chains sequenced from one sample in a study of blood T cell repertoires in COVID-19. Sequenced by immunoSEQ multiplex PCR; TCRdb stores in-frame clones only, minus some. This sample has 70,000 to 100,000 clones; over 70% occur once, and the top ten carry around 4.5%. Sequences were obtained from peripheral blood. Receptors originate from a woman aged 50 to 60 with acute or convalescent COVID-19.

The V call is TRBV7-9, the J call TRBJ1-1, with D uncertain. Germline values: CDR1 SEHNR, CDR2 FQNEAQ (reference sequence). The CDR3 is made up of 16 amino acids. The V end lost 1 base, the J end lost 4 bases, and 16 bases lay between the germline ends. In DNA, the CDR3 is TGTGCCAGCAGCTTAGACCCGTCGTGGGCGAGCACTGAAGCTTTCTTT. It translates to CASSLDPSWASTEAFF.

The gene calls are TRBV2 and TRBJ2-5; D is possibly TRBD1 (6 bases). CDR3 length: 14 amino acids. V shed 1 base and J shed 5 bases, with 11 bases lying between them. The V gene's germline CDR1 is SNHLY and CDR2 FYNNEI. The CDR3 loop is CASSEGGLRETQYF. CDR3 DNA sequence: TGTGCCAGCAGTGAAGGGGGGCTAAGGGAGACCCAGTACTTC.

The gene calls are TRBV18 and TRBJ2-1; possible D gene TRBD1, 5 bases. The CDR3 runs to 13 residues. CDR1 and CDR2 (germline): KGHSH, LQKENI. V lost 2 bases and J lost 13, with 15 bases in between. In DNA, the CDR3 is TGTGCCAGCTCACCAGGGGCTTCGGCTCTCCAGTTCTTC. It encodes CASSPGASALQFF.

In its sample, this clone was seen a few times. The J gene is TRBJ1-1, the V gene TRBV19; 10 positions agree with TRBD1. Germline V CDR1 and CDR2: LNHDA, SQIVND (reference sequence). There are 15 residues in the CDR3. J was trimmed by 8 bases and V by 7 bases; bases with no gene match: 13. CDR3 sequence (DNA): TGTGCCAGTATCCCACCGGGACAGGGGAGGTTGGAAGCTTTCTTT. It codes for CASIPPGQGRLEAFF.

The chain couples TRBV19 to TRBJ1-1; D is perhaps TRBD1 (6 bases). CDR3 length: 14 residues. Trimming took 7 bases from V and 3 from J, leaving 15 bases between them. Germline V CDR1 and CDR2: LNHDA, SQIVND (reference sequence). The CDR3 bases are TGTGCCAGTACCTGGGGGCGCGGCCACACTGAAGCTTTCTTT. Amino acids: CASTWGRGHTEAFF.

The gene calls are TRBV6-5 and TRBJ1-2; weak D call: TRBD1 (6 bases). Germline V CDR1 and CDR2: MNHEY, SVGAGI. This CDR3 has 14 amino acids. The germline V and J ends were trimmed by 5 bases and 3 bases, with 13 bases remaining between them. The CDR3 here is CASSRGAGDYGYTF. The DNA of the CDR3 is TGTGCCAGCAGTCGGGGGGCGGGCGACTATGGCTACACCTTC.

The genes are TRBV2 and TRBJ1-2, with D hard to call. V was trimmed by 6 bases and J by 8 bases, leaving 19 bases between them. Germline CDR1 is SNHLY and CDR2 is FYNNEI. The CDR3 totals 14 residues. CDR3 region: CASSSMSRIHGYTF. CDR3 nucleotide sequence: TGTGCCAGCAGCTCCATGTCCAGGATTCACGGCTACACCTTC.

The rearrangement joins TRBV14 to TRBJ1-6; D is unclear. Germline CDR1 and CDR2: SGHDN and FVKESK. The CDR3 sequence is 14 residues long. Trimming took 4 bases from V and 6 from J, leaving 10 bases between them. CDR3 sequence reads: CASSPRARNSPLHF. The CDR3 DNA sequence: TGTGCCAGCAGCCCACGCGCCCGTAATTCACCCCTCCACTTT.

The genes are TRBV6-2 or TRBV6-3 and TRBJ1-2, with D uncertain. The CDR3 length is 13 residues. Germline CDR1 reads MNHEY; CDR2 reads SVGEGT. V was trimmed by 2 bases and J by 8 bases, leaving 12 bases between them. DNA of the CDR3: TGTGCCAGCAGTTACGGCTATTCGGGGGGCTACACCTTC. Amino acid sequence: CASSYGYSGGYTF.

This clone was seen a handful of times. V and J are TRBV7-9 and TRBJ1-5; 8 bases match TRBD1. With V trimmed by 5 bases and J by 5 bases, 2 bases remained unmatched. The V gene's germline CDR1 is SEHNR and CDR2 FQNEAQ (reference sequence). The CDR3 runs 13 residues. CDR3 residues: CASSTQGDQPQHF. The CDR3 region has the DNA TGTGCCAGCAGCACACAGGGGGATCAGCCCCAGCATTTT.

This clone has a single count. The chain combines TRBV4-3 with TRBJ1-2; D unclear. The CDR3 loop spans 14 amino acids. Germline assignment: CDR1 LGHNA and CDR2 YSLEER. Between the trimmed V and J ends, which lost 1 base and 4 bases, there was a span of 10 bases. CDR3 nucleotide sequence: TGCGCCAGCAGCCAAGGGAGGGCGTCCTATGGCTACACCTTC. Translation: CASSQGRASYGYTF.

The genes are TRBV4-1 and TRBJ2-3; D not resolved. This CDR3 has 12 amino acids. CDR1 is MGHRA and CDR2 is YSYEKL in the germline V gene. Trimming cost V 5 bases and J 4 bases, with 7 bases left between them. CDR3 sequence: CASSANPDTQYF. The CDR3 nucleotides read TGCGCCAGCAGCGCGAACCCAGATACGCAGTATTTT.

The count of this clone is one. The chain recombines TRBV6-6 with TRBJ1-3, with 8 nucleotides matching TRBD1. Germline V CDR1 and CDR2: MNHNY, SVGAGI (reference sequence). The CDR3 is made up of 14 amino acids. V lost 5 bases to trimming and J lost 6 bases; unmatched junction nucleotides: 6. The CDR3 region has the DNA TGTGCCAGCAGTACCAGGGGGCTGCAAAACACCATATATTTT. Translating it yields CASSTRGLQNTIYF.

The chain is built from TRBV19 and TRBJ2-3; 7 bases line up with TRBD2. Germline assignment: CDR1 LNHDA and CDR2 SQIVND (reference sequence). The trim removed 5 bases at V and 2 bases at J, leaving 13 bases unmatched. This CDR3 spans 17 amino acids. CDR3 nucleotides: TGTGCCAGTAGTCCCCCCGGGGGGAGCGGCCTCACAGATACGCAGTATTTT. It specifies CASSPPGGSGLTDTQYF.

This chain joins TRBV5-4 and TRBJ2-7; D remains ambiguous. Per the germline V gene, CDR1 is SGHNT and CDR2 is YYREEE (reference sequence). There are 14 residues in the CDR3. Trimming left V 1 base short and J 5 bases short, with 13 bases between. CDR3 coding DNA: TGTGCCAGCAGCTTGTCCCGAAACATGGACGAGCAGTACTTC. Translating it yields CASSLSRNMDEQYF.

CDR3: CATSRDLADYEQYF. CDR3 nucleotide sequence: TGTGCCACCAGCAGAGATCTCGCAGACTACGAGCAGTACTTC. The chain is built from TRBV15 and TRBJ2-7; D is unresolved. Trimming shortened V by 0 bases and J by 3 bases, and 9 bases separated the two germline ends. Germline CDR1 reads LNHNV; CDR2 reads YYDKDF (reference sequence). This CDR3 comprises 14 residues.

This clone was found once. The chain employs TRBV5-1 and TRBJ1-5; 9 bases match TRBD1. The germline V gene encodes CDR1 SGHRS and CDR2 YFSETQ. The CDR3 covers 14 residues. Trimming took 4 bases from V and 6 from J; bases not matched to a gene: 5. The CDR3 DNA sequence: TGCGCCAGCAGCCCGGGACAGGGCGGTCAGCCCCAGCATTTT. It encodes CASSPGQGGQPQHF.

CDR3: CASSLDREAGNTIYF. DNA for the CDR3: TGTGCCAGCAGTTTGGACAGGGAGGCTGGAAACACCATATATTTT. The chain is built from TRBV13 and TRBJ1-3, with 8 bases lining up with TRBD1. Germline CDR1 is PRHDT and CDR2 is FYEKMQ (reference sequence). The V segment lost 6 bases and the J segment 2 bases; nucleotides outside the gene matches: 6. The CDR3 is made up of 15 amino acids.

This chain uses TRBV5-4 with TRBJ1-1; perhaps TRBD1 as D (5 bases). V was clipped by 4 bases and J by 8 bases, with 9 bases between them. CDR3 length: 11 residues. Germline CDR1 is SGHNT and CDR2 is YYREEE (reference sequence). CDR3 in amino acids: CASSSYREAFF. CDR3 DNA sequence: TGTGCCAGCAGCAGCTACAGGGAAGCTTTCTTT.

The chain combines TRBV3-1 (or the pseudogene TRBV3-2) with TRBJ1-4; no reliable D call. Trimming cost V 0 bases and J 15 bases, with 8 bases left between them. This CDR3 comprises 11 residues. The germline V gene encodes CDR1 LGHDT and CDR2 YNNKEL (reference sequence). Here the CDR3 reads CASSQEWQLFF. The CDR3 coding sequence is TGTGCCAGCAGCCAAGAATGGCAATTGTTTTTT.

The CDR3: CASTPPRAGVTEAFF. The DNA of the CDR3 is TGTGCCAGTACCCCTCCGAGGGCAGGGGTCACTGAAGCTTTCTTT. This chain uses TRBV19 with TRBJ1-1; D possibly corresponds to TRBD1 (6 bases). CDR1 is LNHDA and CDR2 is SQIVND in the germline V gene (reference sequence). Trimming pared 7 bases from V and 4 bases from J, leaving 19 bases between. The CDR3 runs 15 residues.

The chain links TRBV28 to TRBJ2-5; 12 bases line up with TRBD2. V dropped 6 bases and J dropped 2; count of bases not matched to a gene: 13. CDR1 is MDHEN and CDR2 is SYDVKM in the germline V gene. CDR3 size: 18 residues. The chain's CDR3 is CASSSPRLAGEFQETQYF. The CDR3 DNA is TGTGCCAGCAGCTCTCCGAGACTAGCGGGGGAGTTTCAAGAGACCCAGTACTTC.

The CDR3 DNA reads TGTGCCAGCACCTTATCCGGGGCCAACGTCCTGACTTTC. Encoded protein: CASTLSGANVLTF. The rearrangement uses TRBV16 and TRBJ2-6; D remains ambiguous. CDR3 length: 13 amino acids. V was pared by 7 bases and J by 4 bases, with 8 bases between. Germline V lookup: CDR1 KGHSY, CDR2 FQNENV.

J is TRBJ1-6 and V is TRBV2; possible D gene TRBD1, 5 bases. The length of the CDR3 is 15 residues. Trimming stripped 4 bases from V and 10 bases from J, with 17 bases between. Germline values: CDR1 SNHLY, CDR2 FYNNEI. CDR3 coding DNA: TGTGCCAGCAGTGTCAACAGGTGGGGAGGCTCACCCCTCCACTTT. Protein sequence: CASSVNRWGGSPLHF.

V and J are TRBV2 and TRBJ1-1; D is undetermined. Germline lookup yields CDR1 SNHLY and CDR2 FYNNEI. V was shortened by 1 base and J by 1 base, with 10 bases between the two germline ends. The CDR3 extends over 15 amino acids. CDR3 nucleotides: TGTGCCAGCAGTGAAGGTCGGGGAGCGAACACTGAAGCTTTCTTT. Its translation: CASSEGRGANTEAFF.